This entry features one T cell receptor (beta chain) sequence. Its antigen is still unknown. This specimen belongs to a study of cytomegalovirus exposure and HLA in healthy donors. Findings and limits, study-wide: Some V segments (TRBV6-2 and TRBV6-3 among them) were excluded as indistinguishable. There was a cluster of highly shared sequence variants that was likely a sequencing artifact. Earlier analysis found most TCR beta V segments productive about 90% or about 30% of the time.

The CDR3 totals 12 residues. The germline V gene has CDR1 SGDLS and CDR2 YYNGEE. With V trimmed by 0 bases and J by 15 bases, 6 bases remained unmatched. Both 60 Vbeta primers and 13 Jbeta primers went into the PCR. Profiling relied on immunoSEQ multiplex PCR, and the TCRdb table lists in-frame clones only, not all of them. The data hold 150,000 to 200,000 clones, with 65% to 85% observed a single time. The sequence derives from a man aged 35 to 55 in good health and CMV-seropositive. The rearrangement links TRBV9 to TRBJ2-1; 7 positions agree with TRBD2. The sequenced sample was PBMCs. The CDR3 is CASSVESGAPFF. In nucleotides, the CDR3 is TGTGCCAGCAGCGTAGAGAGCGGGGCCCCGTTCTTC.